Listed below are T cell receptor beta chains from one sample, sequenced in a study of blood T cell repertoires in COVID-19. TCRdb's table, derived via immunoSEQ multiplex PCR, lists solely in-frame clones and lacks some. The sample has some 100,000 clones; less than 90% are singletons. What was sequenced was peripheral blood. The source is a man aged 25 to 45 in a cohort sampled during active COVID-19. Each CDR3 is given with its conserved first and last residue. The D gene is left open where the match is weak. The size entry is marked missing in some rows and otherwise reads once, few, many or a size class.

d_call,clone_size,j_call,v_call,cdr3_aa,cdr3_nt
.,.,TRBJ2-3,TRBV5-1,CASSFGGGGTDTQYF,TGCGCCAGCAGCTTCGGCGGGGGCGGCACAGATACGCAGTATTTT
TRBD1,.,TRBJ1-6,TRBV6-5,CASSPPGQGDSPLHF,TGTGCCAGCAGCCCACCGGGACAGGGGGATTCACCCCTCCACTTT
TRBD1,.,TRBJ1-2,TRBV19,CASSIFPGTGDGYTF,TGTGCCAGTAGTATATTCCCCGGGACAGGGGATGGCTACACCTTC
.,few,TRBJ1-2,TRBV5-4,CASSLYGVNYGYTF,TGTGCCAGCAGCCTGTACGGTGTCAACTATGGCTACACCTTC
.,.,TRBJ1-2,TRBV6-5,CASSYGPYGYTF,TGTGCCAGCAGTTACGGCCCCTATGGCTACACCTTC
TRBD1,once,TRBJ1-2,TRBV7-8,CASSFDRDSGYTF,TGTGCCAGCAGCTTCGACAGGGACTCTGGCTACACCTTC
.,.,TRBJ1-4,TRBV30,CAWSVREKLFF,TGTGCCTGGAGTGTACGGGAAAAACTGTTTTTT
.,.,TRBJ2-2,TRBV5-4,CASSLAGRGDTGELFF,TGTGCCAGCAGCTTGGCGGGGCGGGGCGACACCGGGGAGCTGTTTTTT
.,.,TRBJ1-2,TRBV4-1,CASSQDFGGLMGGYTF,TGCGCCAGCAGCCAAGATTTCGGGGGGCTCATGGGTGGCTACACCTTC
.,.,TRBJ1-5,TRBV24-1,CATSDFSGDQPQHF,TGTGCCACCAGTGATTTCTCAGGGGATCAGCCCCAGCATTTT
TRBD1,.,TRBJ1-2,TRBV24-1,CATSDSGGHGYTF,TGTGCCACCAGTGATTCAGGGGGCCATGGCTACACCTTC
TRBD1,many,TRBJ1-2,TRBV10-1,CASRKSDRDGANYGYTF,TGCGCCAGCAGAAAATCTGACAGGGACGGAGCTAACTATGGCTACACCTTC
TRBD1,.,TRBJ2-3,TRBV5-1,CASSFRGREDTQYF,TGCGCCAGCAGCTTCAGGGGGCGCGAAGATACGCAGTATTTT
.,.,TRBJ1-6,TRBV19,CASSIDLKTNSPLHF,TGTGCCAGTAGTATAGATTTGAAAACAAATTCACCCCTCCACTTT
.,.,TRBJ2-7,TRBV2,CASIRAGARGEQYF,TGTGCCAGCATCCGGGCAGGTGCGCGGGGTGAGCAGTACTTC
.,.,TRBJ2-1,TRBV25-1,CATTRRESSYNEQFF,TGTGCCACCACCCGGAGGGAAAGCTCCTACAATGAGCAGTTCTTC
.,.,TRBJ1-2,TRBV19,CASSMQGLYGYTF,TGTGCCAGTAGTATGCAGGGATTGTATGGCTACACCTTC
.,.,TRBJ1-5,TRBV5-5,CASSFGGVSNQPQHF,TGTGCCAGCAGCTTCGGGGGTGTGAGCAATCAGCCCCAGCATTTT
.,once,TRBJ1-1,TRBV5-6,CASSLAGTFKAFF,TGTGCCAGCAGCTTGGCAGGCACCTTTAAAGCTTTCTTT
.,.,TRBJ1-5,TRBV5-4,CASSLDGQTSNQPQHF,TGTGCCAGCAGCTTGGATGGACAGACTAGCAATCAGCCCCAGCATTTT
TRBD1,.,TRBJ2-2,TRBV6-5,CASNLDRGDTGELFF,TGTGCCAGCAACCTGGACAGGGGAGACACCGGGGAGCTGTTTTTT
TRBD1,.,TRBJ2-5,TRBV19,CASSHRGRRETQYF,TGTGCCAGTAGCCACAGGGGCAGGAGGGAGACCCAGTACTTC
.,.,TRBJ2-2,TRBV18,CASSPDRPSGELFF,TGTGCCAGCTCACCTGACAGGCCCTCCGGGGAGCTGTTTTTT
TRBD2,.,TRBJ2-7,TRBV11-3,CASSISGGTSYEQYF,TGTGCCAGCAGCATTAGCGGGGGGACTTCCTACGAGCAGTACTTC
.,few,TRBJ1-5,TRBV3-1/TRBV3-2,CASSQDPGSNQPQHF,TGTGCCAGCAGCCAAGACCCAGGGAGCAATCAGCCCCAGCATTTT
.,.,TRBJ1-5,TRBV4-1,CASSQVQGPNQPQHF,TGCGCCAGCAGCCAGGTCCAGGGGCCCAATCAGCCCCAGCATTTT
.,.,TRBJ1-1,TRBV5-1,CASNPDGMNTEAFF,TGCGCCAGCAACCCGGACGGGATGAACACTGAAGCTTTCTTT
TRBD1,.,TRBJ1-2,TRBV28,CASRSPGTGGQHPYGYTF,TGTGCCAGCCGAAGCCCCGGGACAGGGGGTCAACACCCCTATGGCTACACCTTC
.,.,TRBJ2-2,TRBV11-2,CASSRRGANTGELFF,TGTGCCAGCAGTCGACGGGGAGCGAACACCGGGGAGCTGTTTTTT
.,.,TRBJ1-2,TRBV6-2/TRBV6-3,CASSYSYASGYTF,TGTGCCAGCAGTTATAGCTACGCATCTGGCTACACCTTC
.,.,TRBJ1-2,TRBV6-5,CASKPSYGGYTF,TGTGCCAGCAAACCGTCGTACGGTGGCTACACCTTC
TRBD1,.,TRBJ2-3,TRBV30,CAWSGGQGADTQYF,TGTGCCTGGAGTGGGGGACAGGGGGCGGATACGCAGTATTTT
.,few,TRBJ1-4,TRBV28,CASSPRTEKLFF,TGTGCCAGCAGTCCGAGGACAGAAAAACTGTTTTTT